This is a list of T cell receptor beta chains from one sample in a study of T cells in Graves' hyperthyroidism and ophthalmopathy. TCRdb recomputed calls from the multiplex PCR reads with MiXCR, one row per CDR3 protein. Of around 600,000 distinct CDR3 sequences in the sample, approximately 14% are singletons; the top ten hold around 13%. Specimen: blood. These TCRs come from a woman aged 50 to 60 with Graves' ophthalmopathy. Both conserved end residues are part of each CDR3. The order of the fields is D gene, V gene, clone size, J gene, CDR3 protein, CDR3 DNA. A D gene is named only where the DNA matches it firmly. Clone size is stated in some rows and not others, as once, few, many or a class when expanded.

TRBD2	TRBV24-1	few	TRBJ2-1	CATSDRASGNEQFF	TGTGCCACCAGTGATAGGGCTAGCGGGAATGAGCAGTTCTTC
-	TRBV3-1	many	TRBJ2-7	CASSQDGASDPYEQYF	TGTGCCAGCAGCCAAGATGGGGCTAGCGATCCCTACGAGCAGTACTTC
-	TRBV12-3/TRBV12-4	many	TRBJ2-1	CASSVSSSGPEQFF	TGTGCCAGCAGTGTATCTTCGAGCGGGCCGGAGCAGTTCTTC
-	TRBV5-1	-	TRBJ1-3	CASSLHTDGNTIYF	TGCGCCAGCAGCTTGCACACGGATGGAAACACCATATATTTT
-	TRBV20-1	many	TRBJ2-7	CSARVLVSYEQYF	TGCAGTGCTAGAGTCCTAGTTTCCTACGAGCAGTACTTC
-	TRBV6-2/TRBV6-3	-	TRBJ2-7	CASKRSYEQYF	TGTGCCAGCAAGAGGAGCTACGAGCAGTACTTC
TRBD1	TRBV27	few	TRBJ1-2	CASSVGTGRGYTF	TGTGCCAGCAGTGTAGGGACAGGGCGTGGCTACACCTTC
TRBD2	TRBV20-1	few	TRBJ2-7	CSATSGGNSYEQYF	TGCAGTGCGACCAGCGGGGGAAACTCCTACGAGCAGTACTTC
-	TRBV12-3/TRBV12-4	many	TRBJ2-1	CASSLAAGYSDNEQFF	TGTGCCAGCAGTTTAGCGGCGGGCTACTCGGACAATGAGCAGTTCTTC
TRBD2	TRBV6-2/TRBV6-3	few	TRBJ2-2	CASSQLAGRSGPGELFF	TGTGCCAGCAGCCAACTAGCGGGAAGGTCCGGACCCGGGGAGCTGTTTTTT
-	TRBV5-5	many	TRBJ2-3	CASSLERVTDTQYF	TGTGCCAGCAGCTTGGAACGAGTCACAGATACGCAGTATTTT
-	TRBV7-9	many	TRBJ1-2	CASSPTRRGEGYTF	TGTGCCAGCAGCCCTACTCGAAGGGGTGAAGGCTACACCTTC
-	TRBV11-2	many	TRBJ2-1	CASSLDRRNEQFF	TGTGCCAGCAGCTTAGATCGGCGTAATGAGCAGTTCTTC
-	TRBV28	many	TRBJ1-1	CASTLDSTEAFF	TGTGCCAGCACCCTGGACAGCACTGAAGCTTTCTTT
-	TRBV6-2/TRBV6-3	many	TRBJ2-7	CASSYSHIELVHANYEQYF	TGTGCCAGCAGTTACTCCCACATCGAACTAGTCCACGCGAACTACGAGCAGTACTTC
-	TRBV3-1	-	TRBJ2-4	CASSQRDEKNIQYF	TGTGCCAGCAGCCAGCGGGACGAGAAGAACATTCAGTACTTC
TRBD2	TRBV7-3	-	TRBJ2-3	CASSFVGTSGDTQYF	TGTGCCAGCAGCTTCGTGGGGACTAGTGGAGATACGCAGTATTTT